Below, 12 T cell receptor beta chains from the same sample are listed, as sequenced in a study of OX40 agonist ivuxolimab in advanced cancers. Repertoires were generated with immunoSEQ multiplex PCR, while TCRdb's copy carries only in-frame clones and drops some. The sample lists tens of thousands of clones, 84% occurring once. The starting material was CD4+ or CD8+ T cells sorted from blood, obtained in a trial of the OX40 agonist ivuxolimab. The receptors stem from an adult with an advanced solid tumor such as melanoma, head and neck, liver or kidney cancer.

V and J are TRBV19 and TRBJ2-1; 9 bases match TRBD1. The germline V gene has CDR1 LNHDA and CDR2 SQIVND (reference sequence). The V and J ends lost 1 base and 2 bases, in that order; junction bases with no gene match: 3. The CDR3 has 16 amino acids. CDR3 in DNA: TGTGCCAGTAGTATAGGAGGGACAGGGCCCTACAATGAGCAGTTCTTC. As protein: CASSIGGTGPYNEQFF.

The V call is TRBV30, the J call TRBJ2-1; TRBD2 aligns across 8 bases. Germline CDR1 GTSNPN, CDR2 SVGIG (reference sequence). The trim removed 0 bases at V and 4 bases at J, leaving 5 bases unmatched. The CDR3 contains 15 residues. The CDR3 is CAWSVPGGVYNEQFF. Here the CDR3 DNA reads TGTGCCTGGAGTGTACCCGGGGGGGTATACAATGAGCAGTTCTTC.

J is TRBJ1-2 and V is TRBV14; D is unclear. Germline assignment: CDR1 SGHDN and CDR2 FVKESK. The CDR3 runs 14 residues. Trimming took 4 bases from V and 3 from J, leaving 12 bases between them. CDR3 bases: TGTGCCAGCAGCCCGAAAGGCAGCTACTATGGCTACACCTTC. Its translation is CASSPKGSYYGYTF. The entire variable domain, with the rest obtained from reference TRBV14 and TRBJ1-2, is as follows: EAGVTQFPSHSVIEKGQTVTLRCDPISGHDNLYWYRRVMGKEIKFLLHFVKESKQDESGMPNNRFLAERTGGTYSTLKVQPAELEDSGVYFCASSPKGSYYGYTFGSGTRLTVV.

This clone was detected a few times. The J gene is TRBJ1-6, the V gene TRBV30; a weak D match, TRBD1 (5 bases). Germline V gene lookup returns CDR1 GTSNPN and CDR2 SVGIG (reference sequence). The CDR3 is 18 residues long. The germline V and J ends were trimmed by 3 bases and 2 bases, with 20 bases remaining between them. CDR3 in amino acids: CAWRRQGASNPYNSPLHF. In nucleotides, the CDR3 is TGTGCCTGGAGGCGCCAGGGAGCGTCGAACCCCTATAATTCACCCCTCCACTTT.

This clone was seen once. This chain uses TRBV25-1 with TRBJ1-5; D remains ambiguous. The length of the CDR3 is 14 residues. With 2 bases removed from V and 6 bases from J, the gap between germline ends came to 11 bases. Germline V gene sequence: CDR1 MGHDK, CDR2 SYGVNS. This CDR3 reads CASSEVGGFQPQHF. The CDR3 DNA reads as TGTGCCAGCAGTGAAGTTGGAGGGTTTCAGCCCCAGCATTTT.

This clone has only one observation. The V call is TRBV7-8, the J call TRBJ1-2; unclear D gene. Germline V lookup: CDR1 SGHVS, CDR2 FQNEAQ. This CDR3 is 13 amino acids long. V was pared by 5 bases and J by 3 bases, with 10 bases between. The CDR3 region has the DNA TGTGCCAGCAGCCCCGGAGGGCACTATGGCTACACCTTC. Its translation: CASSPGGHYGYTF.

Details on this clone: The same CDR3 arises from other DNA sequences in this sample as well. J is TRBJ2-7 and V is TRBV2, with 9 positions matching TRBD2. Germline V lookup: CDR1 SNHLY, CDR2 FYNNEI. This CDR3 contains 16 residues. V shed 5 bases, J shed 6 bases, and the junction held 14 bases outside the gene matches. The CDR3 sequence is CASSPHKGLAGTEQYF. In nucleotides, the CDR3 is TGTGCCAGCAGTCCTCACAAGGGGCTAGCGGGAACCGAGCAGTACTTC.

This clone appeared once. CDR3: CASSFRGPYEQYF. CDR3 coding DNA: TGTGCCAGCAGCTTCCGCGGCCCCTACGAGCAGTACTTC. The chain links TRBV7-2 to TRBJ2-7, with unresolved D. V was pared by 3 bases and J by 2 bases, with 8 bases between. Germline V CDR1 and CDR2: SGHTA, FQGNSA. This CDR3 is built from 13 residues.

In DNA form, the CDR3 reads TGTGCCAGCAGTTTTCGAGCCCGAAACAATGAGCAGTTCTTC. Protein: CASSFRARNNEQFF. The chain combines TRBV27 with TRBJ2-1; D is undetermined. Per the germline V gene, CDR1 is MNHEY and CDR2 is SMNVEV (reference sequence). V was shortened by 3 bases and J by 5 bases, with 11 bases between the two germline ends. The CDR3 spans 14 residues.

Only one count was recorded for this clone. CDR3 protein: CASSLGRGDEAFF. The DNA for the CDR3 is TGTGCCAGCAGCTTAGGAAGGGGGGACGAAGCTTTCTTT. The chain employs TRBV7-2 and TRBJ1-1; D possibly corresponds to TRBD1 (6 bases). Between the trimmed V and J ends, which lost 1 base and 8 bases, there was a span of 11 bases. Germline V gene sequence: CDR1 SGHTA, CDR2 FQGNSA. There are 13 residues in the CDR3. Full variable domain (remainder filled in from reference TRBV7-2 and TRBJ1-1): GAGVSQSPSNKVTEKGKDVELRCDPISGHTALYWYRQSLGQGLEFLIYFQGNSAPDKSGLPSDRFSAERTGGSVSTLTIQRTQQEDSAVYLCASSLGRGDEAFFGQGTRLTVV.

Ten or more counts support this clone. The CDR3 spells CASSQVGTSANEQFF. CDR3 nucleotides: TGTGCCAGCAGCCAAGTTGGAACTAGCGCGAATGAGCAGTTCTTC. The chain couples TRBV4-2 to TRBJ2-1, with TRBD2 matching 7 bases. The ends lost 1 base at V and 7 bases at J; junction bases unmatched: 7. CDR1 LGHNA and CDR2 YNFKEQ come from the germline V gene. The CDR3 has 15 residues.

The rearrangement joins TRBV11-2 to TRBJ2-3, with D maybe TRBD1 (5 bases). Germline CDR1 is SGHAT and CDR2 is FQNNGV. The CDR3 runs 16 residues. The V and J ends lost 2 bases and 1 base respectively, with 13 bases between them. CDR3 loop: CASSLSRRVGTDTQYF. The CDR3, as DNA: TGTGCCAGCAGCTTATCCCGCAGGGTTGGCACAGATACGCAGTATTTT. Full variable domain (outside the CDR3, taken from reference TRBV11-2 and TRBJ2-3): EAGVAQSPRYKIIEKRQSVAFWCNPISGHATLYWYQQILGQGPKLLIQFQNNGVVDDSQLPKDRFSAERLKGVDSTLKIQPAKLEDSAVYLCASSLSRRVGTDTQYFGPGTRLTVL.